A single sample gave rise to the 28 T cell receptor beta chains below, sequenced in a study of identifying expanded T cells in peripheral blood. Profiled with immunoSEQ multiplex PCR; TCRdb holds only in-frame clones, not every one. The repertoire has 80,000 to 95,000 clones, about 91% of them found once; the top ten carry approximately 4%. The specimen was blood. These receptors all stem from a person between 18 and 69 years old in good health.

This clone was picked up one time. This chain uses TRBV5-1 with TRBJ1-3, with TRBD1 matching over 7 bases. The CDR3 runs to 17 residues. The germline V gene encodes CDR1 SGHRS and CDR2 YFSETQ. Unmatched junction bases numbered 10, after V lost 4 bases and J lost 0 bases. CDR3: CASSPTGIVGSGNTIYF. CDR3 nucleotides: TGCGCCAGCAGCCCGACAGGGATTGTCGGCTCTGGAAACACCATATATTTT.

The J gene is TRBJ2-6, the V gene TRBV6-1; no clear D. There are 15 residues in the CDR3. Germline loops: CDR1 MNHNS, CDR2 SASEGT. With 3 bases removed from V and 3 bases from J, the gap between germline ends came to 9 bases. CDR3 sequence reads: CASSEETSGANVLTF. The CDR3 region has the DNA TGTGCCAGCAGTGAGGAGACGAGTGGGGCCAACGTCCTGACTTTC.

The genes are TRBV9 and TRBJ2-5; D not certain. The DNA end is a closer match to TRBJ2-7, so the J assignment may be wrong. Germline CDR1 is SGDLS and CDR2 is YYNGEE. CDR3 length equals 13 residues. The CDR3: CASSVDPGYEQYF. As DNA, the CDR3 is TGTGCCAGCAGCGTAGACCCAGGCTACGAGCAGTACTTC.

This chain's CDR3 is CASSPSLSNTEAFF. The CDR3 DNA reads TGTGCCAGCAGCCCCAGCTTGTCCAACACTGAAGCTTTCTTT. The chain carries TRBV7-3 and TRBJ1-1, with no clear D. The germline V gene encodes CDR1 SGHTA and CDR2 FQGTGA. The CDR3 totals 14 residues. V shed 5 bases and J shed 2 bases, with 12 bases lying between them.

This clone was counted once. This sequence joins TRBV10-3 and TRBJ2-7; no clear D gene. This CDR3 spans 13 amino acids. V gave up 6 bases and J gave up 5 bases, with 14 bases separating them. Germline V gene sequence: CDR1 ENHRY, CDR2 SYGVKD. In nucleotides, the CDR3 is TGTGCCATCAGCCGCCGGCTAGAGGACGAGCAGTACTTC. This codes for CAISRRLEDEQYF.

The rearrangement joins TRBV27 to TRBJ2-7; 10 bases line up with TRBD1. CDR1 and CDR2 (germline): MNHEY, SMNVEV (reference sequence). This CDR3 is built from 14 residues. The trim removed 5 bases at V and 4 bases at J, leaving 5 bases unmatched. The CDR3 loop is CASSPRTGGYEQYF. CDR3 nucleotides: TGTGCCAGCAGTCCCCGGACAGGGGGGTACGAGCAGTACTTC.

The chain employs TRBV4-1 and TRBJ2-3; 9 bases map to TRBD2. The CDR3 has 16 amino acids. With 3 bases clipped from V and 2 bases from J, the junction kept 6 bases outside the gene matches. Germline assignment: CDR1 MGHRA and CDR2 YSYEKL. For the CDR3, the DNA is TGCGCCAGCAGCCAGCCGACTAGCGGAAACACAGATACGCAGTATTTT. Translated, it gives CASSQPTSGNTDTQYF.

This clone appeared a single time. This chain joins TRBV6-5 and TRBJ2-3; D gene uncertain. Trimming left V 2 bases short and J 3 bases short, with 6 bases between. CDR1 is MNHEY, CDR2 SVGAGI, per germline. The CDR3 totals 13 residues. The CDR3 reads CASSYIGTDTQYF. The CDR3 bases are TGTGCCAGCAGTTACATAGGAACAGATACGCAGTATTTT.

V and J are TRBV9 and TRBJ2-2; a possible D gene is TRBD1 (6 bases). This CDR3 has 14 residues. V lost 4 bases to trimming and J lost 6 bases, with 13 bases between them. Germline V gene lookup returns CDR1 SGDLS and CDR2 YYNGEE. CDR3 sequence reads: CASSHHRDPGELFF. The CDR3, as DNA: TGTGCCAGCAGCCACCACAGGGACCCCGGGGAGCTGTTTTTT.

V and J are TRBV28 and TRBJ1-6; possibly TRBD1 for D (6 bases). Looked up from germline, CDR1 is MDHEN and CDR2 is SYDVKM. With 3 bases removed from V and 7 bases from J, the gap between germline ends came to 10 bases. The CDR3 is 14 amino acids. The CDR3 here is CASSLRTANSPLHF. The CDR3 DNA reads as TGTGCCAGCAGTTTGAGGACAGCAAATTCACCCCTCCACTTT.

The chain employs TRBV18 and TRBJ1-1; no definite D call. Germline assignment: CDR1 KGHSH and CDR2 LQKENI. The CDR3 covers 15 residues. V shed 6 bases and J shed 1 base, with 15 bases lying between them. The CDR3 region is CASSSTQEPNTEAFF. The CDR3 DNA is TGTGCCAGCTCGTCCACGCAAGAACCGAACACTGAAGCTTTCTTT.

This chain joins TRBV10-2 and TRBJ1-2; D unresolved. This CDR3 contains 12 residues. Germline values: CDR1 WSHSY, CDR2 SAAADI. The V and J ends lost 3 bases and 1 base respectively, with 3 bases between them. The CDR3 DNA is TGCGCCAGCAGTGACTATAACTATGGCTACACCTTC. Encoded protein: CASSDYNYGYTF.

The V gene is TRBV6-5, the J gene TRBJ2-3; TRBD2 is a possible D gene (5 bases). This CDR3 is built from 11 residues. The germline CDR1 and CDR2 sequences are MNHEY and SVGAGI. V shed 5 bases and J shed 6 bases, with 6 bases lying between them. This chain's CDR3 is CASSTGDTQYF. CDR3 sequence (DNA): TGTGCCAGCAGTACGGGGGATACGCAGTATTTT.

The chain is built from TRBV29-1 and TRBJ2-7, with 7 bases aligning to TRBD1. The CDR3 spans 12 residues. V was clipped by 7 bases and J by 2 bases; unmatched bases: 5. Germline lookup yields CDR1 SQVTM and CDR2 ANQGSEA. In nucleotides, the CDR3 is TGCAGCGCACTGACAGGGCCCTACGAGCAGTACTTC. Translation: CSALTGPYEQYF.

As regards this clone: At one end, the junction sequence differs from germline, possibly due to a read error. The CDR3: CASSLFVPHF. The CDR3 DNA sequence: TGTGCCAGCAGCTTATTTGTCCCTCACTTC. The gene calls are TRBV7-2 and TRBJ2-5, with no clear D. Germline CDR1 is SGHTA and CDR2 is FQGNSA. The CDR3 extends over 10 amino acids.

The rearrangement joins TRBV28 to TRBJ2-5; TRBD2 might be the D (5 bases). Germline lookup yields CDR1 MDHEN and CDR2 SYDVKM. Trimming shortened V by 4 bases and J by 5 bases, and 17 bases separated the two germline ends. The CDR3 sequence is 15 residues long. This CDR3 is CASSSHGEFVETQYF. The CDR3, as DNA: TGTGCCAGCAGTTCCCACGGGGAGTTCGTGGAGACCCAGTACTTC. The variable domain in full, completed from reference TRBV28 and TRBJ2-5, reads DVKVTQSSRYLVKRTGEKVFLECVQDMDHENMFWYRQDPGLGLRLIYFSYDVKMKEKGDIPEGYSVSREKKERFSLILESASTNQTSMYLCASSSHGEFVETQYFGPGTRLLVL.

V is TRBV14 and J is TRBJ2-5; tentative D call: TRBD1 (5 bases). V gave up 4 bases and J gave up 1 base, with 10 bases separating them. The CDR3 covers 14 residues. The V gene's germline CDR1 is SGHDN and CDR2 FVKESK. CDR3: CASSPSGLQETQYF. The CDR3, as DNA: TGTGCCAGCAGCCCTTCAGGGCTCCAAGAGACCCAGTACTTC. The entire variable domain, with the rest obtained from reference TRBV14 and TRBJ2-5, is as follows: EAGVTQFPSHSVIEKGQTVTLRCDPISGHDNLYWYRRVMGKEIKFLLHFVKESKQDESGMPNNRFLAERTGGTYSTLKVQPAELEDSGVYFCASSPSGLQETQYFGPGTRLLVL.

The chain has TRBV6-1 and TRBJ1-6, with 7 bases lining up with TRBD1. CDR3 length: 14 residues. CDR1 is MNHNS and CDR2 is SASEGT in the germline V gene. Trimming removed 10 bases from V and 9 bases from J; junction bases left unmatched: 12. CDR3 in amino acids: CATTSGTDLSPLHF. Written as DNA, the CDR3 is TGTGCCACTACTTCCGGGACAGATCTTTCACCCCTCCACTTT.

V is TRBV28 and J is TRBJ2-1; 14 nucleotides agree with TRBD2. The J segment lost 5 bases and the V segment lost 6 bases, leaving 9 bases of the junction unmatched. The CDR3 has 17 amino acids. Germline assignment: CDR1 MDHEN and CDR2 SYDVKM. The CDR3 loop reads CASSKGTSGGRDNEQFF. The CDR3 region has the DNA TGTGCCAGCAGCAAAGGGACTAGCGGGGGTAGGGACAATGAGCAGTTCTTC.

CDR3 DNA sequence: TGCGCCAGCAGCTCCTACACGGGCGGGGGCGAGCAGTACTTC. Its translation is CASSSYTGGGEQYF. The V call is TRBV5-1, the J call TRBJ2-7; 7 bases align to TRBD2. There are 14 residues in the CDR3. J lost 6 bases, V lost 3 bases, and 9 bases had no gene match. In germline, CDR1 is SGHRS, CDR2 YFSETQ.

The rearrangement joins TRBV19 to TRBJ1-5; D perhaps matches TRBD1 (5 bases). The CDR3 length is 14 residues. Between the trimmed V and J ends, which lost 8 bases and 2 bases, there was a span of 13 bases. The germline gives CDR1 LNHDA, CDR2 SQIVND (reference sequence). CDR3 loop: CASQRGDGNQPQHF. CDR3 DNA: TGTGCCAGTCAAAGGGGAGATGGCAATCAGCCCCAGCATTTT.

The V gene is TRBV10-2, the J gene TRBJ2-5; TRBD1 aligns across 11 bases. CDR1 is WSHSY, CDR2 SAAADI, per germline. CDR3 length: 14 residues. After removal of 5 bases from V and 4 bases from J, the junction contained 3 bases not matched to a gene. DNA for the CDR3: TGCGCCAGCAGTTGGGACAGGGGGGGAGAGACCCAGTACTTC. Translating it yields CASSWDRGGETQYF.

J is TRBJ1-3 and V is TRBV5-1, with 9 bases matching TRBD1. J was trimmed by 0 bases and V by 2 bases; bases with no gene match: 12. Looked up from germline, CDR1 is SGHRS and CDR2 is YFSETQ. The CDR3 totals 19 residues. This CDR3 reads CASSFDRGDVRYSGNTIYF. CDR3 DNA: TGCGCCAGCAGCTTCGACAGGGGGGATGTCCGCTACTCTGGAAACACCATATATTTT.

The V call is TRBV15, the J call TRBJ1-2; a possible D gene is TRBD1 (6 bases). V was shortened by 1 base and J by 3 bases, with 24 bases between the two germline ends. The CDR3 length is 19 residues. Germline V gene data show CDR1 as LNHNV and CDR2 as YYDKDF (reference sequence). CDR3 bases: TGTGCCACCAGCAGAGGGGTTTTACTGGCAGGGGAAGTTGACTATGGCTACACCTTC. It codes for CATSRGVLLAGEVDYGYTF.

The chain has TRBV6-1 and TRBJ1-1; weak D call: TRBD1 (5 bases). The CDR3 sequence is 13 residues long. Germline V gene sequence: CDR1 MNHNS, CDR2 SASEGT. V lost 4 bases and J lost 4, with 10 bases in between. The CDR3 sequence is CASSGVGGTEAFF. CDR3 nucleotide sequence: TGTGCCAGCAGTGGGGTCGGGGGCACTGAAGCTTTCTTT.

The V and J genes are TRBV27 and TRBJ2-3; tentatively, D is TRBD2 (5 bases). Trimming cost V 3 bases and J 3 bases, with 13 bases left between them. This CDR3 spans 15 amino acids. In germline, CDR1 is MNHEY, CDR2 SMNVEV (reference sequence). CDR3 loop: CASSLELVETDTQYF. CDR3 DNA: TGTGCCAGCAGTTTGGAACTAGTTGAAACAGATACGCAGTATTTT.

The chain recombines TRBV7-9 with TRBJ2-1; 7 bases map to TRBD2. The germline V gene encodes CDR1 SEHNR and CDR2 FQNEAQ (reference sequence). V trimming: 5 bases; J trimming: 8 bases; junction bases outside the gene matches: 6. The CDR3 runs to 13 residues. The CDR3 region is CASSPRGVHEQFF. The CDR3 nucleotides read TGTGCCAGCAGCCCACGGGGGGTTCATGAGCAGTTCTTC.

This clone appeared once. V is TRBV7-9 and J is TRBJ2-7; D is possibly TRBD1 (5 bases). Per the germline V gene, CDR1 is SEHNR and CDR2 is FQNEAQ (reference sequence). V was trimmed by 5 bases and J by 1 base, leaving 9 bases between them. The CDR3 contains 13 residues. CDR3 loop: CASSGAGSYEQYF. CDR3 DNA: TGTGCCAGCAGCGGGGCAGGGTCCTACGAGCAGTACTTC. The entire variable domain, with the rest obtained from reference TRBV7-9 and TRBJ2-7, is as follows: DTGVSQNPRHKITKRGQNVTFRCDPISEHNRLYWYRQTLGQGPEFLTYFQNEAQLEKSRLLSDRFSAERPKGSFSTLEIQRTEQGDSAMYLCASSGAGSYEQYFGPGTRLTVT.